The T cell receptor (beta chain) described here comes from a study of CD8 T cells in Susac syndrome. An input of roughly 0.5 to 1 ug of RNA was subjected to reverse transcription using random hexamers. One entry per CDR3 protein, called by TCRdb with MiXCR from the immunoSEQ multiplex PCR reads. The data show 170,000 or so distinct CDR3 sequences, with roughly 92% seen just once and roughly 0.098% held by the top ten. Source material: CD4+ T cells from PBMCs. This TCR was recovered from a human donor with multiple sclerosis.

In nucleotides, the CDR3 is TGTGCCAGCAGCCGGTACCCGAGGGGGCCTGGAGGTTCACCCCTCCACTTT. It yields the protein CASSRYPRGPGGSPLHF. The chain uses TRBV7-9 and TRBJ1-6; 7 bases align to TRBD1. The CDR3 loop spans 17 amino acids. From germline, CDR1 is SEHNR and CDR2 FQNEAQ (reference sequence). V was pared by 5 bases and J by 9 bases, with 16 bases of the junction left unmatched.